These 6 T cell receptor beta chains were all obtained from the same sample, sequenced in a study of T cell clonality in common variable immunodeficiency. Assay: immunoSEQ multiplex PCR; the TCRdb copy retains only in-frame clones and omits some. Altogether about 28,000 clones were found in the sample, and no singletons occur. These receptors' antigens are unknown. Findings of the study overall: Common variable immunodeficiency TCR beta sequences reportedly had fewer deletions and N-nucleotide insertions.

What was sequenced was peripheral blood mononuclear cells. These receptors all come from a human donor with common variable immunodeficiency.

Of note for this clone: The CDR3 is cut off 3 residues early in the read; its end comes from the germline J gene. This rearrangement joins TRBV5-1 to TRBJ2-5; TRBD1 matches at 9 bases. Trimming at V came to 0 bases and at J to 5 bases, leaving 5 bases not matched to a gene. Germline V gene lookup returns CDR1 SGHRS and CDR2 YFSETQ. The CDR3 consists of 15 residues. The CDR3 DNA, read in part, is TGCGCCAGCAGCTTGGCTACAGGGGGCTATGAGACC. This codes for CASSLATGGYET. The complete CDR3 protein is CASSLATGGYETQYF.

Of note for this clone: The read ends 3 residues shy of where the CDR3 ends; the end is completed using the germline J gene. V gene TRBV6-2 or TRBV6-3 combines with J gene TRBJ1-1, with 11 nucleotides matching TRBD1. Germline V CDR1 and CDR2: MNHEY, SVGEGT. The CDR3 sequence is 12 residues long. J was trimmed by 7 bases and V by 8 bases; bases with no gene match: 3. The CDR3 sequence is CASQGQGGEAFF. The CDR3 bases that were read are TGTGCCAGCCAGGGACAGGGGGGTGAA.

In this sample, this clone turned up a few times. The sequenced CDR3 bases are TGTGCCACCCAGGGGAACCTCAACCGATATGGC. Protein: CATQGNLNRYG. Given in full, the CDR3 is CATQGNLNRYGYTF. The gene calls are TRBV7-9 and TRBJ1-2, with D perhaps matching TRBD1 (6 bases). The missing CDR3 end, 3 residues past where the read stops, is filled in from the germline J gene. V lost 10 bases, J lost 5 bases, and 20 bases lay in between. Germline values: CDR1 SEHNR, CDR2 FQNEAQ (reference sequence). The CDR3 covers 14 residues.

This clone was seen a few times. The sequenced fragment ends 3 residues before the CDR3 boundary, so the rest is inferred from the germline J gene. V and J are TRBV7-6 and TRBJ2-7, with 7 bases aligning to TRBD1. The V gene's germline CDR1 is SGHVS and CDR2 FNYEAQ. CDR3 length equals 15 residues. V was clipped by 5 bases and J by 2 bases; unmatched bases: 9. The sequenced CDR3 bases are TGTGCCAGCAGCCCGCTAGGGACAGCGACCTACGAG. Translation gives CASSPLGTATYE. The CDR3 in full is CASSPLGTATYEQYF. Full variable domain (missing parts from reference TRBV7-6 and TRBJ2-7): GAGVSQSPRYKVTKRGQDVALRCDPISGHVSLYWYRQALGQGPEFLTYFNYEAQQDKSGLPNDRFSAERPEGSISTLTIQRTEQRDSAMYRCASSPLGTATYEQYFGPGTRLTVT.

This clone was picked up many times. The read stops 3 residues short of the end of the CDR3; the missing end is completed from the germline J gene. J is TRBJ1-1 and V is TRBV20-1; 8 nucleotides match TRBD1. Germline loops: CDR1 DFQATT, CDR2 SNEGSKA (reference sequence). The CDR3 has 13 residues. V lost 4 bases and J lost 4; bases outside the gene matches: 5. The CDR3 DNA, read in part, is TGCAGTGCTAATCAGGGGGCGGTCACTGAA. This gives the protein CSANQGAVTE. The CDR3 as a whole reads CSANQGAVTEAFF.

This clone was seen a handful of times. CDR3 sequence reads: CASSRGGVQETQYF. CDR3 DNA, as far as it was read: TGTGCCAGCAGCAGGGGGGGGGTACAAGAGACC. The rearrangement links TRBV7-2 to TRBJ2-5; possibly TRBD2 for D (7 bases). Read data end 3 residues before the CDR3 end; the end is taken from the germline J gene. The CDR3 has 14 amino acids. Trimming cost V 5 bases and J 2 bases, with 12 bases left between them. CDR1 SGHTA and CDR2 FQGNSA come from the germline V gene.